The rows below give T cell receptor beta chains drawn from one sample of a study of blood T cell repertoires in COVID-19. The data were produced by immunoSEQ multiplex PCR, yet TCRdb's version contains in-frame clones alone and is incomplete. In the table there are roughly 280,000 clones, approximately 83% of which are singletons. Sequenced material: peripheral blood. The receptors stem from a woman aged 65 to 85 with acute or convalescent COVID-19. CDR3s include the opening cysteine and the closing phenylalanine or tryptophan. A D gene is named only where the DNA matches it firmly. Some rows mark clone size as missing; the rest say once, few, many or name a class of expanded clone.

J gene,clone size,D gene,V gene,CDR3 DNA,CDR3 protein
TRBJ1-1,NA,TRBD1,TRBV6-1,TGTGCCAGCAGTGAAAGGACAGGGATCATGAACACTGAAGCTTTCTTT,CASSERTGIMNTEAFF
TRBJ1-4,NA,TRBD1,TRBV10-3,TGTGCCATCAGTGAAATAGGACAGGGCGAAAAACTGTTTTTT,CAISEIGQGEKLFF
TRBJ2-7,NA,NA,TRBV3-1/TRBV3-2,TGTGCCAGCAGCCAAGCAGGAATAGCCAGAGGGTACGAGCAGTACTTC,CASSQAGIARGYEQYF
TRBJ2-1,NA,TRBD2,TRBV5-1,TGCGCCAGCAACCCCCAAGCGGGGGGGCCCAGTGAGCAGTTCTTC,CASNPQAGGPSEQFF
TRBJ2-1,NA,NA,TRBV2,TGTGCCAGCTGCGGGACGGCATACAATGAGCAGTTCTTC,CASCGTAYNEQFF
TRBJ2-1,NA,NA,TRBV10-1,TGCGCCAGCAGTGAGCAAGGACAGCTCGATGAGCAGTTCTTC,CASSEQGQLDEQFF
TRBJ2-3,NA,TRBD1,TRBV18,TGTGCCAGCTCGCTGGACAGGGGTACGCAGTATTTT,CASSLDRGTQYF
TRBJ1-1,NA,NA,TRBV3-1/TRBV3-2,TGTGCCAGCGGCCCGGACAGCGAAGCTTTCTTT,CASGPDSEAFF
TRBJ1-2,NA,NA,TRBV5-4,TGTGCCGGACAGAGCAACTATGGCTACACCTTC,CAGQSNYGYTF
TRBJ1-2,NA,TRBD1,TRBV18,TGTGCCAGCTCCTCCTTTGGGACAGGGGGCGGCTACACCTTC,CASSSFGTGGGYTF
TRBJ2-3,NA,TRBD2,TRBV7-2,TGTGCCAGCAGCTTATTTGGAGCGGGGGGGCCCGCAGATACGCAGTATTTT,CASSLFGAGGPADTQYF
TRBJ2-1,NA,TRBD2,TRBV2,TGTGCCAGCAGTGTGCGGGGGGAATCCTACAATGAGCAGTTCTTC,CASSVRGESYNEQFF
TRBJ2-2,NA,NA,TRBV27,TGTGCCAGCAGTTTTGGACAGATCACCGGGGAGCTGTTTTTT,CASSFGQITGELFF
TRBJ1-2,NA,NA,TRBV19,TGTGCCAGTAGTCCCTCGGGAGCCGTCTATGGCTACACCTTC,CASSPSGAVYGYTF
TRBJ1-3,NA,TRBD1,TRBV18,TGTGCCAGCTCACCGGACAGGGCCACTGGAAACACCATATATTTT,CASSPDRATGNTIYF
TRBJ1-5,NA,NA,TRBV2,TGTGCCAGCAGCGCGGGACGAAATCAGCCCCAGCATTTT,CASSAGRNQPQHF
TRBJ1-1,NA,NA,TRBV28,TGTGCCAGCAGTGCGATAAGGGGGAGCGACATGAACACTGAAGCTTTCTTT,CASSAIRGSDMNTEAFF
TRBJ2-2,NA,NA,TRBV12-3/TRBV12-4,TGTGCCAGCAGTTTCCCGGGCGGGGAGCTGTTTTTT,CASSFPGGELFF
TRBJ2-5,once,NA,TRBV18,TGTGCCAGCTCACCGTCCAGGGAGACCCAGTACTTC,CASSPSRETQYF
TRBJ2-1,NA,TRBD2,TRBV19,TGTGCCAGTAGCACTCGACTAGCGGGGAACAATGAGCAGTTCTTC,CASSTRLAGNNEQFF
TRBJ1-1,NA,NA,TRBV5-5,TGTGCCAGCAGCTTGCCACAGGGGAACACTGAAGCTTTCTTT,CASSLPQGNTEAFF
TRBJ1-3,once,TRBD1,TRBV9,TGTGCCAGCAGCGTAGAGGGGACAGGCACAAACACCATATATTTT,CASSVEGTGTNTIYF
TRBJ2-5,NA,NA,TRBV20-1,TGCAGTGCTAGTCTATCGGAGGTAGAGACCCAGTACTTC,CSASLSEVETQYF
TRBJ2-1,NA,NA,TRBV6-5,TGTGCCAGCAGTTACTCCGGGGTGTCCGATTACAATGAGCAGTTCTTC,CASSYSGVSDYNEQFF
TRBJ1-1,NA,TRBD1,TRBV5-4,TGTGCCAGCAGCTCGGGAAGGGGGCGCGTTGACACTGAAGCTTTCTTT,CASSSGRGRVDTEAFF
TRBJ1-2,NA,NA,TRBV5-4,TGTGCCAGCAGCCAGCCAGGAACAGATGGCTACACCTTC,CASSQPGTDGYTF
TRBJ1-4,NA,NA,TRBV7-9,TGTGCCAGCAGCTGGGGAGGCGAAAAACTGTTTTTT,CASSWGGEKLFF